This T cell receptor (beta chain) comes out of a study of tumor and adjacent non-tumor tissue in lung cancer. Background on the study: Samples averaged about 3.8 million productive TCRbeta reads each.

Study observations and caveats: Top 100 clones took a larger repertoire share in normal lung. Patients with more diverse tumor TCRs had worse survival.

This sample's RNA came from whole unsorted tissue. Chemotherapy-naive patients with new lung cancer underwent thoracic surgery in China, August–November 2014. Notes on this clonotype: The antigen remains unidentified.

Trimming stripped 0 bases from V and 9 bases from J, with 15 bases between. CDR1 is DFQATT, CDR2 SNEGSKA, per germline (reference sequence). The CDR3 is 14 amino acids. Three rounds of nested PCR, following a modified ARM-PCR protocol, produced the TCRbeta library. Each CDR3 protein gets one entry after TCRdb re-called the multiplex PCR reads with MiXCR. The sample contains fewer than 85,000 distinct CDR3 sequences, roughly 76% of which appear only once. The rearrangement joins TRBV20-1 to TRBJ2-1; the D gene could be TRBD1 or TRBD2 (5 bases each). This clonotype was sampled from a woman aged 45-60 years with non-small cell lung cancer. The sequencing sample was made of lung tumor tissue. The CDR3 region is CSAREGEISSEQFF. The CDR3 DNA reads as TGCAGTGCTAGAGAGGGGGAAATAAGTAGTGAGCAGTTCTTC.